The clone carrying this TCR beta chain was seen more than once but under ten times. The data were obtained in a study of shared clonotypes between healthy human individuals. The germline gives CDR1 SGHRS, CDR2 YFSETQ. The CDR3 extends over 15 amino acids. Trimming removed 7 bases from V and 4 bases from J; junction bases left unmatched: 7. Clones were sequenced by immunoSEQ multiplex PCR, and TCRdb holds only the in-frame ones, with some missing. The top ten clones hold under 2% of a sample with 780,000 or so clones, around 70% of them seen once. The sequence came from a woman aged 25 to 39 in good health. The rearrangement uses TRBV5-1 and TRBJ2-1; 11 bases match TRBD2. The sample comprised memory CD4+ T cells sorted from blood. Subset of the sample: CD45RA-negative fraction. The CDR3 spells CASLLGTSGYNEQFF. The CDR3, as DNA: TGCGCCAGCTTGCTTGGGACTAGCGGTTACAATGAGCAGTTCTTC.